What follows are 16 T cell receptor beta chains derived from one specimen sequenced in a study of cytomegalovirus exposure and HLA in healthy donors. The PCR employed 60 Vbeta primers together with 13 Jbeta primers. The protocol was immunoSEQ multiplex PCR, while the TCRdb copy is restricted to in-frame clones and leaves out a portion. The profile covers under 65,000 clones, with roughly 85% appearing a single time and 2.5% to 3.5% taken by the ten largest. The sequenced sample consisted of PBMCs. The receptors come from a woman under 30 in good health and CMV-seronegative.

The chain links TRBV28 to TRBJ2-3; possible D gene TRBD2, 6 bases. V dropped 5 bases and J dropped 2 bases, with 14 bases sitting between them. The CDR3 runs to 15 residues. Germline V gene lookup returns CDR1 MDHEN and CDR2 SYDVKM. The CDR3 is CASSNAGGSTDTQYF. The CDR3 DNA sequence: TGTGCCAGCAGTAATGCCGGGGGATCCACAGATACGCAGTATTTT.

This chain links TRBV5-8 with TRBJ2-6; TRBD1 matches at 7 bases. The CDR3 is 16 residues long. V trimming: 4 bases; J trimming: 0 bases; junction bases outside the gene matches: 4. The germline V gene has CDR1 SGHTS and CDR2 YDEGEE. CDR3: CASSTDRRSGANVLTF. CDR3 bases: TGTGCCAGCAGCACGGACAGGCGCTCTGGGGCCAACGTCCTGACTTTC.

The rearrangement links TRBV7-3 to TRBJ2-5, with 13 bases matching TRBD2. V lost 6 bases and J lost 5; bases outside the gene matches: 6. There are 15 residues in the CDR3. CDR1 SGHTA and CDR2 FQGTGA come from the germline V gene. The DNA of the CDR3 is TGTGCCAGCAGTCTCGGGACTAGCGGGACGGAGACCCAGTACTTC. Translating it yields CASSLGTSGTETQYF.

This clone was counted between two and nine times. The CDR3 loop reads CASSFGTGYGYTF. Written as DNA, the CDR3 is TGTGCCAGTAGTTTTGGGACAGGCTATGGCTACACCTTC. The J gene is TRBJ1-2, the V gene TRBV19; 8 bases agree with TRBD1. V shed 5 bases and J 4 bases; nucleotides not matched to a gene: 3. This CDR3 contains 13 residues. Germline V lookup: CDR1 LNHDA, CDR2 SQIVND (reference sequence).

The chain recombines TRBV6-4 with TRBJ2-1; 8 positions agree with TRBD2. V lost 4 bases, J lost 5 bases, and 7 bases stayed unmatched. The CDR3 covers 15 residues. From germline, CDR1 is MRHNA and CDR2 SNTAGT. CDR3 loop: CASSGGTSENNEQFF. CDR3 nucleotides: TGTGCCAGCAGTGGGGGGACTAGTGAGAACAATGAGCAGTTCTTC.

This chain uses TRBV18 with TRBJ1-1; possibly TRBD1 for D (6 bases). This CDR3 has 15 residues. The V end was cut by 4 bases, the J end by 5 bases, with 17 bases between. The germline V gene has CDR1 KGHSH and CDR2 LQKENI. CDR3 sequence reads: CASSLITGLRTEAFF. In DNA, the CDR3 is TGTGCCAGCTCACTGATTACAGGGTTGAGAACTGAAGCTTTCTTT. The full variable domain, its missing parts supplied by reference TRBV18 and TRBJ1-1, is NAGVMQNPRHLVRRRGQEARLRCSPMKGHSHVYWYRQLPEEGLKFMVYLQKENIIDESGMPKERFSAEFPKEGPSILRIQQVVRGDSAAYFCASSLITGLRTEAFFGQGTRLTVV.

The chain links TRBV29-1 to TRBJ1-2; D is possibly TRBD1 (6 bases). Germline lookup yields CDR1 SQVTM and CDR2 ANQGSEA. Between the trimmed V and J ends, which lost 4 bases and 1 base, there was a span of 10 bases. The CDR3 length is 13 residues. The CDR3 spells CSVGPGDNYGYTF. The CDR3 nucleotides are TGCAGCGTTGGGCCAGGGGATAACTATGGCTACACCTTC.

This clone came up a few times. The J gene is TRBJ1-2, the V gene TRBV6-5, with D tentatively TRBD1 (6 bases). V dropped 4 bases and J dropped 8 bases, with 14 bases sitting between them. CDR1 and CDR2 from the germline V gene are MNHEY and SVGAGI. The CDR3 sequence is 13 residues long. In nucleotides, the CDR3 is TGTGCCAGCAGTTCCGCCATGACAGGCGGCTACACCTTC. It yields the protein CASSSAMTGGYTF.

The V and J genes are TRBV5-1 and TRBJ2-5, with 13 nucleotides matching TRBD2. The trim removed 0 bases at V and 5 bases at J, leaving 1 base unmatched. CDR3 size: 15 residues. Germline-derived CDR1 and CDR2 are SGHRS and YFSETQ. CDR3 loop: CASSLGTSGSETQYF. In DNA form, the CDR3 reads TGCGCCAGCAGCTTGGGGACTAGCGGGAGTGAGACCCAGTACTTC.

The rearrangement joins TRBV11-2 to TRBJ2-7, with 9 positions matching TRBD2. The J segment lost 1 base and the V segment lost 5 bases, leaving 15 bases of the junction unmatched. CDR1 SGHAT and CDR2 FQNNGV come from the germline V gene. The CDR3 is 18 residues long. CDR3 nucleotide sequence: TGTGCCAGCAGCCTTGTTGAACCAAGTCTAGCGGGGTCCTACGAGCAGTACTTC. Its translation: CASSLVEPSLAGSYEQYF. The full variable domain, with the rest looked up from reference TRBV11-2 and TRBJ2-7, is EAGVAQSPRYKIIEKRQSVAFWCNPISGHATLYWYQQILGQGPKLLIQFQNNGVVDDSQLPKDRFSAERLKGVDSTLKIQPAKLEDSAVYLCASSLVEPSLAGSYEQYFGPGTRLTVT.

The gene calls are TRBV10-3 and TRBJ2-1; 8 bases map to TRBD2. The CDR3 has 20 amino acids. V dropped 6 bases and J dropped 6; count of bases not matched to a gene: 25. From germline, CDR1 is ENHRY and CDR2 SYGVKD. CDR3 in amino acids: CAISSPPPLAGIVGGNEQFF. CDR3 DNA sequence: TGTGCCATCAGCTCACCACCGCCTTTAGCGGGAATAGTAGGGGGCAATGAGCAGTTCTTC.

This chain links TRBV9 with TRBJ2-1; TRBD2 matches at 7 bases. Germline V gene lookup returns CDR1 SGDLS and CDR2 YYNGEE. The junction had 12 bases not matched to a gene; V was cut back by 3 bases and J by 6 bases. The CDR3 spans 16 residues. In DNA, the CDR3 is TGTGCCAGCAGCGCAGACTTAGGGACGGGAGGCAATGAGCAGTTCTTC. This codes for CASSADLGTGGNEQFF.

V usage is TRBV6-5 and J usage is TRBJ1-5, with 10 bases that match TRBD1. The trim removed 2 bases at V and 6 bases at J, leaving 7 bases unmatched. Germline CDR1 MNHEY, CDR2 SVGAGI. The CDR3 covers 16 residues. For the CDR3, the DNA is TGTGCCAGCAGTTACACTGGGACAGGGGTCGGTCAGCCCCAGCATTTT. It yields the protein CASSYTGTGVGQPQHF.

This clone was seen a single time. The sample carries other DNA sequences with the same CDR3. The chain combines TRBV18 with TRBJ1-1, with TRBD1 as a possible D gene (5 bases). This CDR3 has 13 amino acids. The V end lost 3 bases, the J end lost 1 base, and 6 bases lay between the germline ends. The V gene's germline CDR1 is KGHSH and CDR2 LQKENI. CDR3 nucleotides: TGTGCCAGCTCACCTGGACAGAACACTGAAGCTTTCTTT. Protein: CASSPGQNTEAFF.

The rearrangement joins TRBV18 to TRBJ1-5; 8 bases are shared with TRBD1. Germline assignment: CDR1 KGHSH and CDR2 LQKENI. This CDR3 spans 14 amino acids. The junction had 6 bases not matched to a gene; V was cut back by 3 bases and J by 8 bases. CDR3 sequence reads: CASSPGQGREPQHF. CDR3 sequence (DNA): TGTGCCAGCTCACCCGGACAGGGTAGAGAGCCCCAGCATTTT.

This clone was recorded once. This chain connects TRBV21-1 to TRBJ2-7; the table's D call TRBD2 went unverified against the DNA. TRBV21-1 is a pseudogene. The CDR3 totals 19 residues. This CDR3 is CASSKASIIALAGVGEQYF. CDR3 DNA: TGTGCCAGCAGCAAAGCTTCGATAATTGCACTAGCGGGAGTTGGCGAGCAGTACTTC.